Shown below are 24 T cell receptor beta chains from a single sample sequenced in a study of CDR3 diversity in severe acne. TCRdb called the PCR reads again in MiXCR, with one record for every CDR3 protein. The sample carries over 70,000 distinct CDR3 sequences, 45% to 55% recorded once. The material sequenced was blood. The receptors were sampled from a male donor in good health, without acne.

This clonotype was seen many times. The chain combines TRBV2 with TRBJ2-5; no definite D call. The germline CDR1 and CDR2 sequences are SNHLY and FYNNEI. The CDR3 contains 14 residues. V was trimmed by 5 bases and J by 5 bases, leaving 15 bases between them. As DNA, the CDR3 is TGTGCCAGCAGTATGAAAATGGGGTTCGAGACCCAGTACTTC. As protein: CASSMKMGFETQYF.

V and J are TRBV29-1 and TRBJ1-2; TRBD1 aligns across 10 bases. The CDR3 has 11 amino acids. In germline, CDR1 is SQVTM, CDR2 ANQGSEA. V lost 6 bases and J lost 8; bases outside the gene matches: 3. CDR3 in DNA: TGCAGCGTCATGGGACAGGGGGGCTACACCTTC. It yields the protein CSVMGQGGYTF.

The CDR3 sequence is CSVRRGTEAFF. DNA for the CDR3: TGCAGCGTCCGGAGGGGGACTGAAGCTTTCTTT. J is TRBJ1-1 and V is TRBV29-1; D might be TRBD1 (6 bases). Trimming cost V 6 bases and J 5 bases, with 10 bases left between them. Germline V gene sequence: CDR1 SQVTM, CDR2 ANQGSEA. CDR3 size: 11 residues.

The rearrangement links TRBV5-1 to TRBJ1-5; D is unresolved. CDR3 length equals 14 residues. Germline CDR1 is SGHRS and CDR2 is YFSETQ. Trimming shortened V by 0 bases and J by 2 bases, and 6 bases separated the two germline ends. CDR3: CASSLGRGNQPQHF. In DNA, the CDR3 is TGCGCCAGCAGCTTGGGACGGGGCAATCAGCCCCAGCATTTT. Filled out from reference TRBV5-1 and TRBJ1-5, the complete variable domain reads KAGVTQTPRYLIKTRGQQVTLSCSPISGHRSVSWYQQTPGQGLQFLFEYFSETQRNKGNFPGRFSGRQFSNSRSEMNVSTLELGDSALYLCASSLGRGNQPQHFGDGTRLSIL.

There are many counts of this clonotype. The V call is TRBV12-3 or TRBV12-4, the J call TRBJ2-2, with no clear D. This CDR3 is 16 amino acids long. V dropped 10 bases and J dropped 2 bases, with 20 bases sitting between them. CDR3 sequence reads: CATPPPQETNTGELFF. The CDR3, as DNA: TGTGCCACCCCACCCCCGCAGGAGACTAACACCGGGGAGCTGTTTTTT.

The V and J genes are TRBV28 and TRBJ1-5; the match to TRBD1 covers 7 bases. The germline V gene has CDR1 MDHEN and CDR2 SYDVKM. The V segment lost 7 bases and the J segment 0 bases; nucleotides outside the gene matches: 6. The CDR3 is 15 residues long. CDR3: CASTPGTDSNQPQHF. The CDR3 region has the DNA TGTGCCAGCACTCCCGGGACAGATAGCAATCAGCCCCAGCATTTT.

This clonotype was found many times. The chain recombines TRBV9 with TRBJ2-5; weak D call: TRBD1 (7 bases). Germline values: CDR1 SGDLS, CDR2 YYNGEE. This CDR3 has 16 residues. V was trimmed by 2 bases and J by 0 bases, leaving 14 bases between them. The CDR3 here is CASSVDPRGDQETQYF. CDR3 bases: TGTGCCAGCAGCGTCGATCCCAGGGGGGACCAAGAGACCCAGTACTTC.

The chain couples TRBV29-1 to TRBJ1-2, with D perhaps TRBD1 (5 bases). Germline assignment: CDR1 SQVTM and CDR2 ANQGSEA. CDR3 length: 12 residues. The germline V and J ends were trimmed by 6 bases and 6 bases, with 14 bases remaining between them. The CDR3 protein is CSVRGRGDGYTF. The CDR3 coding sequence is TGCAGCGTCAGAGGACGGGGCGATGGCTACACCTTC.

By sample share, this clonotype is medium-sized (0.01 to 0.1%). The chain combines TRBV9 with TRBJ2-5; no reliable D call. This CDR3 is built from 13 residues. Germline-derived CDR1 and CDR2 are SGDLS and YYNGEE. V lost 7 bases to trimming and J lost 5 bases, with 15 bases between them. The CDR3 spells CASGQSDRETQYF. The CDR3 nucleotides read TGTGCCAGCGGGCAGTCCGACCGCGAGACCCAGTACTTC. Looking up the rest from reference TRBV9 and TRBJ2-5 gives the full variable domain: DSGVTQTPKHLITATGQRVTLRCSPRSGDLSVYWYQQSLDQGLQFLIQYYNGEERAKGNILERFSAQQFPDLHSELNLSSLELGDSALYFCASGQSDRETQYFGPGTRLLVL.

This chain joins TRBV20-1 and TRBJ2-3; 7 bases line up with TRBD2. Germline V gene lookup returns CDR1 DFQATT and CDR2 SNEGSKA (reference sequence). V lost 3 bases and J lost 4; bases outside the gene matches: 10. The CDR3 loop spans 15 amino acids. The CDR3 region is CSARGTIPMADTQYF. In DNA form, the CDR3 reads TGCAGTGCTAGGGGGACTATCCCCATGGCAGATACGCAGTATTTT.

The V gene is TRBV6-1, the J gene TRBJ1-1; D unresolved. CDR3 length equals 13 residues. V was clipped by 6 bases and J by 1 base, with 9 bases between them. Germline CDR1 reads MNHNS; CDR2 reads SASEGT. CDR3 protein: CASSLEANTEAFF. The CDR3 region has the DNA TGTGCCAGCAGCCTTGAAGCGAACACTGAAGCTTTCTTT.

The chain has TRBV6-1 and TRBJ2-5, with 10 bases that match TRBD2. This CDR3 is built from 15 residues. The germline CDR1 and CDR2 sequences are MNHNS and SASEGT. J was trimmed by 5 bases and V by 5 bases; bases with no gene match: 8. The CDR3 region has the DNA TGTGCCAGCAGTTACGGGACTAGCGAACTGGAGACCCAGTACTTC. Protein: CASSYGTSELETQYF.

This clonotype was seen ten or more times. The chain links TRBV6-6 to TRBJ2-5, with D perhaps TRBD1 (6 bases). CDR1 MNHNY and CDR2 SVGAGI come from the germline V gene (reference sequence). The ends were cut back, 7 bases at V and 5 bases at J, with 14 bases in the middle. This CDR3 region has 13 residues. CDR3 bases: TGTGCCAGCACTGGGGGCAGGGACGAGACCCAGTACTTC. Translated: CASTGGRDETQYF.

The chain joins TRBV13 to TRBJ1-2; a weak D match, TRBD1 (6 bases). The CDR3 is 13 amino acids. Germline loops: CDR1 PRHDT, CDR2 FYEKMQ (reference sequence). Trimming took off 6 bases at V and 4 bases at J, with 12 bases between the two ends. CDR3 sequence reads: CASSSQDSYGYTF. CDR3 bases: TGTGCCAGCAGTAGCCAGGACAGCTATGGCTACACCTTC.

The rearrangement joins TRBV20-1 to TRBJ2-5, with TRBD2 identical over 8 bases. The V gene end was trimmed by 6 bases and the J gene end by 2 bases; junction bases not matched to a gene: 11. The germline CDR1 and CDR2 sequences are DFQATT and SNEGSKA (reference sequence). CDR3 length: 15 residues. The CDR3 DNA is TGCAGTGCCACAGAACCCGGGACTAGTCAAGAGACCCAGTACTTC. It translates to CSATEPGTSQETQYF.

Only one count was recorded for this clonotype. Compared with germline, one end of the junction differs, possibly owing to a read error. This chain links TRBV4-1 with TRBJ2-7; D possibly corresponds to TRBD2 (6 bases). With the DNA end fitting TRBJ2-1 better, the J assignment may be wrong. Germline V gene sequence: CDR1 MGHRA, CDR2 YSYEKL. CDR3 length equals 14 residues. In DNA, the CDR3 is TGTGCCAGCAGCCCAATGACTAGTAACAATGAGCAGTTCTTC. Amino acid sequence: CASSPMTSNNEQFF.

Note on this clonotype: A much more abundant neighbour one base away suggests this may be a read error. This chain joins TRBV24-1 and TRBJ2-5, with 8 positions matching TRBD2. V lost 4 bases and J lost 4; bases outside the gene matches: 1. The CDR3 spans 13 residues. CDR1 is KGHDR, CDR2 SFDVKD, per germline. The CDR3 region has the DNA TGTGCCACCAGTGACGGGGGGGGAGAGACCCAGTACTTC. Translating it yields CATSDGGGETQYF.

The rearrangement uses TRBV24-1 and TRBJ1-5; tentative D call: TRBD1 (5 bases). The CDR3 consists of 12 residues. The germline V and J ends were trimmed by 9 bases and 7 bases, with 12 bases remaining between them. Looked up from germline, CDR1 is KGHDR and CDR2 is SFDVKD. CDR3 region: CATQDNNQPQHF. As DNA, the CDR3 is TGTGCCACCCAGGACAACAACCAGCCCCAGCATTTT.

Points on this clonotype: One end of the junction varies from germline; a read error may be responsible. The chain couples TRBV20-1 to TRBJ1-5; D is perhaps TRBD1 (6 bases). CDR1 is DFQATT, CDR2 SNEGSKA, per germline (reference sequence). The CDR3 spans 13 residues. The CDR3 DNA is TGCAGTGCCCGGTCGGGGGCGAGTCAGCCCCAGCGTTTT. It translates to CSARSGASQPQRF.

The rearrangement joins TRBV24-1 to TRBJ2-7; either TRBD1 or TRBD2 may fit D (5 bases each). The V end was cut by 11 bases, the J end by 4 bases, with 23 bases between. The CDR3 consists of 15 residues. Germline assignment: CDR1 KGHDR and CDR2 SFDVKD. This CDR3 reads CASEGSRDKIYEQYF. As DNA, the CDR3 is TGTGCCAGCGAGGGGTCCCGAGATAAAATTTACGAGCAGTACTTC.

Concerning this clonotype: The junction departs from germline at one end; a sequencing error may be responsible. CDR3 in DNA: TGTGCCACCAGTGATTTTTGGGTCTACAACCCCTACGAGCAGTACTTC. The encoded protein is CATSDFWVYNPYEQYF. The V call is TRBV6-5, the J call TRBJ2-7; D unclear. Germline loops: CDR1 MNHEY, CDR2 SVGAGI. The length of the CDR3 is 16 residues.

The CDR3 coding sequence is TGTGCCAGCAGACAGACCGGGACAGGGAACACTGAAGCTTTCTTT. Its translation: CASRQTGTGNTEAFF. The gene calls are TRBV11-2 and TRBJ1-1; 8 bases align to TRBD1. The length of the CDR3 is 15 residues. J gave up 1 base and V 6 bases, and 7 bases lay outside the gene matches. CDR1 is SGHAT and CDR2 is FQNNGV in the germline V gene.

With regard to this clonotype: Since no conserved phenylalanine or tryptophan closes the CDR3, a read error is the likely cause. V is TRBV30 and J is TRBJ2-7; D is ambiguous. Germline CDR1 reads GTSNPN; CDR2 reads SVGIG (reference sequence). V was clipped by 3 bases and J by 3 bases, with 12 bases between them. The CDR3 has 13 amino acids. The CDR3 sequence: CAWRVETFYEQYL. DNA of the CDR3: TGTGCCTGGAGGGTCGAGACATTCTACGAGCAGTACCTC.

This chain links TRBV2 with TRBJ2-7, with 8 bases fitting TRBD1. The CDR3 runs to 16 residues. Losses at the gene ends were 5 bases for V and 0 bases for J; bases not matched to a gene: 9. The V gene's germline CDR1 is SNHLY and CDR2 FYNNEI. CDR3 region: CASSFGVGTGSYEQYF. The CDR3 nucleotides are TGTGCCAGCAGTTTTGGCGTTGGGACAGGCTCCTACGAGCAGTACTTC.